This T cell receptor (beta chain) was documented in a study of blood T cells in healthy people across ages. Study conclusions and caveats: Diversity of TCR beta per million T cells declined in a roughly linear way with age. More naive CD4+ cells and higher diversity marked long-lived donors relative to aged donors. Any changes in expanded clonotypes were possibly confounded, as donor CMV status remained unknown.

The CDR3 loop spans 14 amino acids. V shed 6 bases, J shed 3 bases, and the junction held 7 bases outside the gene matches. CDR1 is SQVTM and CDR2 is ANQGSEA in the germline V gene. A second PCR of 7 to 11 cycles used a sample-barcoded 5' primer and a J-beta primer mix. MiXCR was run by TCRdb on the 5' RACE reads, yielding one entry per CDR3 protein. The table has about 680,000 distinct CDR3 sequences, 49% seen once. Every donor provided approximately 9.2 milliliters of peripheral blood. In its sample, this clonotype was seen a few times. Antigen unknown. The TCR comes from a woman aged 55-69 years in good health. The J gene is TRBJ2-7, the V gene TRBV29-1; 11 bases match TRBD2. What was sequenced was blood. The CDR3 nucleotides read TGCAGCGTCGAAACTAGCGGGAGAGTCTACGAGCAGTACTTC. It translates to CSVETSGRVYEQYF.